This section outlines one TCR beta chain sequence together with its context. Its antigen is currently not known. Per-nucleotide qualities are absent, and no much larger clonotype sits a single base away. Via the germline V gene (reference sequence), CDR1 is GTSNPN and CDR2 SVGIG. Trimming takes 1 base from V and 6 bases from J, and the germline ends sit 9 bases apart. Taken from cysteine to phenylalanine, the CDR3 has 13 residues. Only the CDR3 DNA stays, 39 bases, in frame from base 1. The data stem from a study of radiation and T cells in renal cell carcinoma (TCRdb year 2020). In terms of the full investigation: A total of roughly 53 samples underwent TCR beta sequencing, made up of about 26 tumors and about 27 peripheral blood samples. A total of 3.5 million to 4.5 million unique CDR3 nucleotide sequences, encoding 2,500,000 or so unique CDR3 amino acid sequences, were found across all 50 or so samples. General study outcomes and caveats: Compared with control tumors, irradiated tumors had a greater number of dominant CDR3 motifs, and those motifs took up a bigger portion of the repertoire. Intratumoral heterogeneity went uncaptured because the only tumor material available was small regions of roughly 1 g. Compared with controls, irradiated tumors had higher TCR clonality, as the top 100 clonotypes made up an average of approximately 54% of the repertoire, versus roughly 40% in nephrectomy-only tumors. With a single-armed trial design, the study had no way to address how radiation dose or scheduling affects the TCR repertoire.

What this sample's time point label stands for: tumor resected at nephrectomy. Explained via the paper, the treatment or condition label denotes: treatment-naive control, cytoreductive nephrectomy. For controls, tumors were taken from treatment-naive renal cell carcinoma patients who had cytoreductive nephrectomy with no radiation beforehand. All patients had renal cell carcinoma with clear cell pathology. Control tumors used for TCR sequencing were obtained from a handful of females and around 11 males (median age roughly 57 years, range about 40 to 90) and were resected from about 2010 to 2014. Tumors were dissociated mechanically, digested with collagenase/hyaluronidase at 37 degrees C, processed in gentleMACS C tubes, and stored in liquid nitrogen. The QIAamp DNA Blood Mini Kit (Qiagen) was used to prepare genomic DNA for TCR sequencing. The analyses included only samples that passed all quality control checks.

TCR beta libraries were generated from genomic DNA with the immunoSEQ kit, following the manufacturer's recommendations. For library preparation, a first multiplex PCR was performed with proprietary primers, followed by a second PCR in which unique barcodes were added, and bead cleanups were performed after each round. A kit-provided positive control reaction and a negative control reaction were included in every sample batch. The final libraries were assessed on an Agilent 4200 TapeStation D1000 ScreenTape, pooled by volume, and quantified by qPCR. Sequencing was performed on an Illumina NextSeq500 with a MidOutput 150-cycle cartridge, and 156 Read1 and 15 Index1 cycles were run with kit custom primers. The pooled library was loaded at around 1.1 pM with around 20% PhiX control spiked in. The authors' analysis ran thus. The vendor-processed data were analyzed in R, and a clonotype was defined as all T cells that share the same CDR3 nucleotide sequence. For clone abundance analyses, frequencies were normalized to the 10,000 most abundant clones in each sample. Public T cell clones, averaging fewer than five per sample, were removed before analysis. ImmunoMap was used for dominant motif analysis with the PAM10 matrix, a gap penalty of 30, and a homology threshold of 0.3, and any motif reaching a cumulative frequency of at least 0.01 was considered dominant. TCRdb provides this immuneACCESS table in a form limited to in-frame rearrangements. Some clones are lacking; in checked studies, under half of them reflect an unresolved V gene, and why the rest are absent is not known. V and J calls and clone size come straight from that table; D and trimming were deduced from the DNA. The sample yields around 16,000 clones; 56% were counted once. The top ten clones comprise about 11% of the sample.

This receptor chain uses TRBV30 and TRBJ1-4, and TRBD1 may be the D gene, going by 5 matching bases. The specimen comprised tumor tissue, sampled from a patient whose treatment was nephrectomy without radiotherapy. The clonotype comes from a man aged 45-65 years with renal cell carcinoma. This receptor has the CDR3 CAWSAGSDEKLFF. The DNA sequence follows: TGTGCCTGGAGTGCAGGGTCGGATGAAAAACTGTTTTTT.